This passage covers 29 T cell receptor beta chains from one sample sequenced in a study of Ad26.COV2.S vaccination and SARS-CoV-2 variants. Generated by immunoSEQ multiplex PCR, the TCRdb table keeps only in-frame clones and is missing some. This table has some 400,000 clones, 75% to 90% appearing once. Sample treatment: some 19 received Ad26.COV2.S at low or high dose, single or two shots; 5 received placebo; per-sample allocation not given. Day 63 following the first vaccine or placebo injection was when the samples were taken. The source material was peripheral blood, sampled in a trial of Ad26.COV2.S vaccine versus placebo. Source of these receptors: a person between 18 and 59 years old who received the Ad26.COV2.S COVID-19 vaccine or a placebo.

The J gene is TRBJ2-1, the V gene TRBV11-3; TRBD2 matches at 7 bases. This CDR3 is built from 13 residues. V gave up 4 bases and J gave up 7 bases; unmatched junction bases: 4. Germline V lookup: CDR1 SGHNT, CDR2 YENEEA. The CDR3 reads CASSSGLRNEQFF. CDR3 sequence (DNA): TGTGCCAGCAGCTCGGGACTAAGGAATGAGCAGTTCTTC.

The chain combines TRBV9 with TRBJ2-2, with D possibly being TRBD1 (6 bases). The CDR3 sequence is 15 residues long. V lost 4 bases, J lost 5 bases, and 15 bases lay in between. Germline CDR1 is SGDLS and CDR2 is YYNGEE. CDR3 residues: CASSPSPRGTGELFF. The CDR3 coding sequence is TGTGCCAGCAGCCCGTCCCCCAGGGGAACCGGGGAGCTGTTTTTT. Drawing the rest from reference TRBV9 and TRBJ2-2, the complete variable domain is DSGVTQTPKHLITATGQRVTLRCSPRSGDLSVYWYQQSLDQGLQFLIQYYNGEERAKGNILERFSAQQFPDLHSELNLSSLELGDSALYFCASSPSPRGTGELFFGEGSRLTVL.

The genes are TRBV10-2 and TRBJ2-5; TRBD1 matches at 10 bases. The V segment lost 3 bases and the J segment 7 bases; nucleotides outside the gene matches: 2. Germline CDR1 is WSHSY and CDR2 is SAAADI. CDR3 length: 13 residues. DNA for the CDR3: TGCGCCAGCAGTGAAGGGACAGGGGCGACCCAGTACTTC. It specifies CASSEGTGATQYF.

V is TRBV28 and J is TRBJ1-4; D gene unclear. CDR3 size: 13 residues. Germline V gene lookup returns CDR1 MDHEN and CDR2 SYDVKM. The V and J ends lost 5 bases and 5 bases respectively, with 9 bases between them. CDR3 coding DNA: TGTGCCAGCAGTCCCCCCCGGAATGAAAAACTGTTTTTT. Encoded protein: CASSPPRNEKLFF.

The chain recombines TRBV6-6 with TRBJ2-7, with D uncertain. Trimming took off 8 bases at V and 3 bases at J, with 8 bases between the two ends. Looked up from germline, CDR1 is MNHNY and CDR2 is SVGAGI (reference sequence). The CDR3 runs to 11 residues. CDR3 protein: CASHSGYEQYF. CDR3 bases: TGTGCCAGCCACTCAGGCTACGAGCAGTACTTC.

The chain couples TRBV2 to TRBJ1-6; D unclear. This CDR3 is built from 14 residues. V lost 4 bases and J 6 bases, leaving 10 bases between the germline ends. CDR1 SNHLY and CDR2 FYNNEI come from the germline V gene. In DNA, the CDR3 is TGTGCCAGCAGTGCGCTTCCGGGTAATTCACCCCTCCACTTT. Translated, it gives CASSALPGNSPLHF.

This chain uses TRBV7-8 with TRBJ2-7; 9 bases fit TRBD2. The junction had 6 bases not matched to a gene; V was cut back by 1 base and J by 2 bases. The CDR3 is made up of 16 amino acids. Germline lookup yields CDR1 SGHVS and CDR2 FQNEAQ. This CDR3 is CASSLEASGITYEQYF. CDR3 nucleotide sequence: TGTGCCAGCAGCTTAGAGGCTAGCGGGATTACCTACGAGCAGTACTTC.

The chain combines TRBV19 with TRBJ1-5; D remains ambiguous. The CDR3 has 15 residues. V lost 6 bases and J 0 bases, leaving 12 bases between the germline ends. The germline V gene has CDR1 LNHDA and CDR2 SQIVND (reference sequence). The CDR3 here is CASSLLHSSNQPQHF. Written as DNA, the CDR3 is TGTGCCAGTAGCCTGTTGCACAGTAGCAATCAGCCCCAGCATTTT.

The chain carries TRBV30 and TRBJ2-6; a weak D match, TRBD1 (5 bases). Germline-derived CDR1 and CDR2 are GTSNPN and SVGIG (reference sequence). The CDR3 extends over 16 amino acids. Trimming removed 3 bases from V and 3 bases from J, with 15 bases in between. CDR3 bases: TGTGCCTGGAGAGGTCAGGGAAGGGATGGGGCCAACGTCCTGACTTTC. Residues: CAWRGQGRDGANVLTF.

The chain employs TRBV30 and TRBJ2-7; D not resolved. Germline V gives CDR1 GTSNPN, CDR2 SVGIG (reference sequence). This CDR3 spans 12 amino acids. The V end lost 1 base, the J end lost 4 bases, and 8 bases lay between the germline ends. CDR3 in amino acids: CAWSEFPYEQYF. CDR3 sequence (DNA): TGTGCCTGGAGTGAGTTCCCGTACGAGCAGTACTTC.

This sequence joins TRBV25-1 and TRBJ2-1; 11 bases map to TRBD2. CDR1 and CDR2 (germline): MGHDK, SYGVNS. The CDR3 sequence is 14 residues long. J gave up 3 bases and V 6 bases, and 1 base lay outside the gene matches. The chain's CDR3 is CASRLAGDYNEQFF. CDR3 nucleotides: TGTGCCAGCAGACTAGCGGGGGACTACAATGAGCAGTTCTTC.

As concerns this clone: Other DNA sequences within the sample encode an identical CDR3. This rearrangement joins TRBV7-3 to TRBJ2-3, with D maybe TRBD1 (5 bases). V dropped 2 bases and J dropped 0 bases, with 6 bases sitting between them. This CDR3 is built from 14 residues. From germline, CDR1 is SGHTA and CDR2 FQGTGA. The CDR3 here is CASSLAGSTDTQYF. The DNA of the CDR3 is TGTGCCAGCAGCTTAGCAGGGAGCACAGATACGCAGTATTTT.

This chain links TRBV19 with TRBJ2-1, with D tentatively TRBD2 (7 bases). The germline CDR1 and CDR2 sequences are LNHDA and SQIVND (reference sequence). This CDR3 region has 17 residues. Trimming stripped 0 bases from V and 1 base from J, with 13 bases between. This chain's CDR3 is CASSIDRRGQSYNEQFF. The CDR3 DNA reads TGTGCCAGTAGTATAGACCGGCGGGGGCAATCCTACAATGAGCAGTTCTTC.

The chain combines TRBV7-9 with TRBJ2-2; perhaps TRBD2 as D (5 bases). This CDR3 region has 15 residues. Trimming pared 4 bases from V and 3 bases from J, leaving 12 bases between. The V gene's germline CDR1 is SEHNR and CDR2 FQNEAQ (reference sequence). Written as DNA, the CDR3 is TGTGCCAGCAGCTACCGGACTTTAGACACCGGGGAGCTGTTTTTT. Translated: CASSYRTLDTGELFF. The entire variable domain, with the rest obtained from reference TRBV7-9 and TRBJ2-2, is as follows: DTGVSQNPRHKITKRGQNVTFRCDPISEHNRLYWYRQTLGQGPEFLTYFQNEAQLEKSRLLSDRFSAERPKGSFSTLEIQRTEQGDSAMYLCASSYRTLDTGELFFGEGSRLTVL.

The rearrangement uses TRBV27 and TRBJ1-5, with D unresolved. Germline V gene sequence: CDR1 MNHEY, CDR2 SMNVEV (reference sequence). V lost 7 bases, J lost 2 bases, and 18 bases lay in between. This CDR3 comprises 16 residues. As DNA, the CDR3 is TGTGCCAGCATGTCACCCGCCTATAGCGGCAATCAGCCCCAGCATTTT. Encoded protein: CASMSPAYSGNQPQHF.

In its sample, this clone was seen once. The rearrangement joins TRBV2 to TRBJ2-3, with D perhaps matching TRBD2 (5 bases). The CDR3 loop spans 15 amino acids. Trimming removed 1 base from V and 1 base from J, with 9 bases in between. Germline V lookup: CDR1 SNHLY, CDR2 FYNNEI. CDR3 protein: CASSEGTRGTDTQYF. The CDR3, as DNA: TGTGCCAGCAGTGAAGGGACTCGGGGCACAGATACGCAGTATTTT.

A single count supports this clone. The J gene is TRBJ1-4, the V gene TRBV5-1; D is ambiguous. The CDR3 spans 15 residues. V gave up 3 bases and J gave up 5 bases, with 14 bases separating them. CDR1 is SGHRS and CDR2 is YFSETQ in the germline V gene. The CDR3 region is CASSSTDGSNEKLFF. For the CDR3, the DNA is TGCGCCAGCAGCTCCACAGACGGGTCAAATGAAAAACTGTTTTTT. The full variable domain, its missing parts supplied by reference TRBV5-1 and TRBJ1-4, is KAGVTQTPRYLIKTRGQQVTLSCSPISGHRSVSWYQQTPGQGLQFLFEYFSETQRNKGNFPGRFSGRQFSNSRSEMNVSTLELGDSALYLCASSSTDGSNEKLFFGSGTQLSVL.

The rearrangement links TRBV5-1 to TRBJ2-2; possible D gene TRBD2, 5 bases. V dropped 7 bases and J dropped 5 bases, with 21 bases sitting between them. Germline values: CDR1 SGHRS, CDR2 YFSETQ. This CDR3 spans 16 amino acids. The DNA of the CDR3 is TGCGCCAGCCGACTGGGGTGGACTGTTGGAACCGGGGAGCTGTTTTTT. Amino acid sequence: CASRLGWTVGTGELFF.

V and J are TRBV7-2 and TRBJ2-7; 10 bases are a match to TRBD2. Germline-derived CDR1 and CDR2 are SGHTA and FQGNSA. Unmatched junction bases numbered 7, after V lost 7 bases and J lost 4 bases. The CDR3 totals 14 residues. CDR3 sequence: CASKLAGVGYEQYF. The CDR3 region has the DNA TGTGCCAGCAAGCTAGCGGGAGTAGGATACGAGCAGTACTTC.

CDR3 nucleotide sequence: TGTGCCAGTAGTATGTACGCCAACACCGGGGAGCTGTTTTTT. Translated, it gives CASSMYANTGELFF. V and J are TRBV19 and TRBJ2-2; D gene unclear. Per germline, CDR1 LNHDA and CDR2 SQIVND (reference sequence). CDR3 length: 14 amino acids. With 3 bases removed from V and 2 bases from J, the gap between germline ends came to 7 bases.

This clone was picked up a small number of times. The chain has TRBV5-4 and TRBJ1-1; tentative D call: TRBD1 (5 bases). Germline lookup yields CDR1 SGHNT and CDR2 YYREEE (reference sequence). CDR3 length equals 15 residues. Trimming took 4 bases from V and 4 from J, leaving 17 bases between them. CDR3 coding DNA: TGTGCCAGCAGCCCTGGTGGGGGGTCTCGCACTGAAGCTTTCTTT. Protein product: CASSPGGGSRTEAFF.

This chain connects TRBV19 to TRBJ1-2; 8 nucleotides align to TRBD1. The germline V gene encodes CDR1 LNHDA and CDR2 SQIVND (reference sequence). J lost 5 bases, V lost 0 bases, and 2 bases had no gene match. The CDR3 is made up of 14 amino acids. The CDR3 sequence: CASSIDRGRYGYTF. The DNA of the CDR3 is TGTGCCAGTAGTATAGACAGGGGGCGTTATGGCTACACCTTC.

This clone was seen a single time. The CDR3 here is CASSSPGQGTDTQYF. The CDR3 DNA follows: TGTGCCAGCAGTTCCCCGGGACAGGGGACAGATACGCAGTATTTT. The J gene is TRBJ2-3, the V gene TRBV28; TRBD1 aligns across 10 bases. Germline CDR1 and CDR2: MDHEN and SYDVKM. The CDR3 has 15 residues. V was clipped by 4 bases and J by 3 bases; unmatched bases: 4.

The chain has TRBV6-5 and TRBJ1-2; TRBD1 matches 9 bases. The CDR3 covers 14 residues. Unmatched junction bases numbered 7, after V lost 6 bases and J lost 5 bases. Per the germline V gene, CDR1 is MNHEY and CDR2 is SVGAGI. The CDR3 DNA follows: TGTGCCAGCAGAGCCACAGGGGGCGGGTATGGCTACACCTTC. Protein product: CASRATGGGYGYTF.

The CDR3 sequence is CASSSPSGGAGSPLHF. DNA of the CDR3: TGTGCCAGCAGTTCACCATCAGGGGGCGCAGGATCACCCCTCCACTTT. V and J are TRBV6-5 and TRBJ1-6; the match to TRBD1 covers 8 bases. The ends lost 4 bases at V and 10 bases at J; junction bases unmatched: 12. The CDR3 covers 16 residues. Germline CDR1 is MNHEY and CDR2 is SVGAGI.

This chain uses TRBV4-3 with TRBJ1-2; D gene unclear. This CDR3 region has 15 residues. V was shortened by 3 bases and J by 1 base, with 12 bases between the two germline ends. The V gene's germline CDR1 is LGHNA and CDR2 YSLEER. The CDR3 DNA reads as TGCGCCAGCAGCCATTATCCACCCGGTAACTATGGCTACACCTTC. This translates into CASSHYPPGNYGYTF.

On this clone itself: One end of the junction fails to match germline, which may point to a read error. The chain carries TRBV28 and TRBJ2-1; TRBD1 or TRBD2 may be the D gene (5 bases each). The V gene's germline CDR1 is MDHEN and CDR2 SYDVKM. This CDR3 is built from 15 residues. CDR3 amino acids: CASSLGGENYDEQFF. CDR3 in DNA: TGTGCCAGCAGTTTAGGGGGAGAGAACTACGATGAGCAGTTCTTC. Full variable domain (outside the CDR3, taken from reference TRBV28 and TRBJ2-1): DVKVTQSSRYLVKRTGEKVFLECVQDMDHENMFWYRQDPGLGLRLIYFSYDVKMKEKGDIPEGYSVSREKKERFSLILESASTNQTSMYLCASSLGGENYDEQFFGPGTRLTVL.

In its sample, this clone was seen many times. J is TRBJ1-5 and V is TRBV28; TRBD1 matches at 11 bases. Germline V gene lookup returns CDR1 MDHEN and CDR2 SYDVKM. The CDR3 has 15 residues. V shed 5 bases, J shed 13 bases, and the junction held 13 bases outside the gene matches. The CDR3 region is CASSPGDRGASDQHF. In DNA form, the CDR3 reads TGTGCCAGCAGTCCTGGGGACAGGGGGGCCTCGGATCAGCATTTT.

The CDR3 is CASSIDPNSPLHF. The CDR3 region has the DNA TGTGCCAGCAGTATTGACCCTAATTCACCCCTCCACTTT. V gene TRBV28 combines with J gene TRBJ1-6; no clear D gene. Trimming removed 5 bases at V and 6 bases at J, with 8 bases between. Germline V gene sequence: CDR1 MDHEN, CDR2 SYDVKM. CDR3 length: 13 amino acids.